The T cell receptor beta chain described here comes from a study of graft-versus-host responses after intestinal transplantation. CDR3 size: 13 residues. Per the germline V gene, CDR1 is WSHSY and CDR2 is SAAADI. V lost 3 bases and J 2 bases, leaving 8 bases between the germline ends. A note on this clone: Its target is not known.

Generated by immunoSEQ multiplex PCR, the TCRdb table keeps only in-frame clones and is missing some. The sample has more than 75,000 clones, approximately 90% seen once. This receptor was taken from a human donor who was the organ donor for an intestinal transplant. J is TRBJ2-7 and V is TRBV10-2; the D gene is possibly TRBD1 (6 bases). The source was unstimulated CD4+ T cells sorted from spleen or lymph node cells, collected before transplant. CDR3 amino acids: CASSDRGPYEQYF. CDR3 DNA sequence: TGCGCCAGCAGTGACAGGGGACCCTACGAGCAGTACTTC.